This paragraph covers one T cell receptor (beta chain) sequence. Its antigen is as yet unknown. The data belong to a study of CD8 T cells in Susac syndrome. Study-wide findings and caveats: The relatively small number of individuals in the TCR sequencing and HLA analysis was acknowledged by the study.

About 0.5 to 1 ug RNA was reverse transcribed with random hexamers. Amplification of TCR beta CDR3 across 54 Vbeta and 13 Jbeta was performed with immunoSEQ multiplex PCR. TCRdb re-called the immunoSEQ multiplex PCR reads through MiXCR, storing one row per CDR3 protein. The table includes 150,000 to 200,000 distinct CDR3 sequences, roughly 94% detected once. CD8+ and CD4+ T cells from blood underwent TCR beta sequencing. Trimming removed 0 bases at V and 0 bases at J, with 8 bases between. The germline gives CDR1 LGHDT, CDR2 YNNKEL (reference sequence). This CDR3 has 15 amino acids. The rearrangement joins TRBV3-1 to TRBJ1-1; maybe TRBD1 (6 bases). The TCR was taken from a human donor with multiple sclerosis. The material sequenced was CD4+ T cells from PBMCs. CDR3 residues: CASSQDGGVNTEAFF. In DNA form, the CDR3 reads TGTGCCAGCAGCCAAGATGGGGGCGTGAACACTGAAGCTTTCTTT.